This entry lists 32 T cell receptor beta chains sequenced from one sample in a study of cytomegalovirus exposure and HLA in healthy donors. With 60 Vbeta and 13 Jbeta primers, the PCR was carried out. Data came from immunoSEQ multiplex PCR; TCRdb stores just in-frame clones and leaves some out. The sample yields 85,000 to 120,000 clones, around 71% seen once. Material for sequencing was PBMCs. These receptors all come from a boy younger than 18 in good health and CMV-seronegative.

This sequence joins TRBV5-1 and TRBJ2-1; 8 nucleotides align to TRBD2. The V and J ends lost 6 bases and 3 bases, in that order; junction bases with no gene match: 8. The CDR3 length is 15 residues. Germline-derived CDR1 and CDR2 are SGHRS and YFSETQ. The CDR3 here is CASTPGLAGYNEQFF. DNA for the CDR3: TGCGCCAGCACCCCCGGACTAGCAGGCTACAATGAGCAGTTCTTC.

The rearrangement links TRBV6-4 to TRBJ1-2, with 7 bases identical to TRBD1. Germline lookup yields CDR1 MRHNA and CDR2 SNTAGT. This CDR3 has 14 residues. The V and J ends lost 2 bases and 7 bases, in that order; junction bases with no gene match: 7. The CDR3 DNA is TGTGCCAGCAGTGACCAGGGGGGCGGCGGTGGCTACACCTTC. This encodes CASSDQGGGGGYTF.

Only a few counts were recorded for this clone. The chain has TRBV7-2 and TRBJ1-1; D unresolved. Germline V gene sequence: CDR1 SGHTA, CDR2 FQGNSA. There are 12 residues in the CDR3. V lost 3 bases and J lost 4, with 6 bases in between. In DNA, the CDR3 is TGTGCCAGCAGCTTCTTGAGCACTGAAGCTTTCTTT. This sequence encodes CASSFLSTEAFF.

The rearrangement uses TRBV9 and TRBJ2-3; D remains unclear. Per germline, CDR1 SGDLS and CDR2 YYNGEE. Between the trimmed V and J ends, which lost 3 bases and 2 bases, there was a span of 13 bases. CDR3 size: 15 residues. The CDR3 protein is CASSAMLFDTDTQYF. CDR3 sequence (DNA): TGTGCCAGCAGCGCTATGCTCTTTGACACAGATACGCAGTATTTT.

This chain links TRBV27 with TRBJ1-2; TRBD1 aligns across 8 bases. V lost 3 bases to trimming and J lost 5 bases; unmatched junction nucleotides: 8. This CDR3 is built from 15 residues. Germline loops: CDR1 MNHEY, CDR2 SMNVEV (reference sequence). The CDR3 coding sequence is TGTGCCAGCAGTTTTCAGGGGGCGATGGGATATGGCTACACCTTC. Amino acids: CASSFQGAMGYGYTF.

The chain recombines TRBV27 with TRBJ1-1; D possibly corresponds to TRBD1 (5 bases). Looked up from germline, CDR1 is MNHEY and CDR2 is SMNVEV (reference sequence). The CDR3 is 16 amino acids. V was pared by 4 bases and J by 4 bases, with 19 bases between. The CDR3 here is CASSSFQTGGGTEAFF. Here the CDR3 DNA reads TGTGCCAGCAGTTCCTTCCAAACAGGTGGCGGCACTGAAGCTTTCTTT.

The genes are TRBV30 and TRBJ1-1; D is undetermined. Germline CDR1 and CDR2: GTSNPN and SVGIG (reference sequence). Trimming stripped 8 bases from V and 4 bases from J, with 17 bases between. This CDR3 is built from 13 residues. The chain's CDR3 is CALGGERRTEAFF. The CDR3 coding sequence is TGTGCCCTCGGCGGGGAAAGGCGCACTGAAGCTTTCTTT. Based on the CDR3 plus reference TRBV30 and TRBJ1-1, the full variable domain is SQTIHQWPATLVQPVGSPLSLECTVEGTSNPNLYWYRQAAGRGLQLLFYSVGIGQISSEVPQNLSASRPQDRQFILSSKKLLLSDSGFYLCALGGERRTEAFFGQGTRLTVV.

V gene TRBV11-2 combines with J gene TRBJ2-5, with D perhaps TRBD2 (7 bases). V shed 6 bases and J shed 0 bases, with 11 bases lying between them. The CDR3 totals 14 residues. CDR1 is SGHAT and CDR2 is FQNNGV in the germline V gene. The chain's CDR3 is CASRGGVNQETQYF. For the CDR3, the DNA is TGTGCCAGCAGAGGGGGGGTGAACCAAGAGACCCAGTACTTC.

This chain's CDR3 is CASSRDSNQPQHF. The CDR3 bases are TGTGCCAGTAGTCGGGATTCCAATCAGCCCCAGCATTTT. This chain joins TRBV19 and TRBJ1-5, with unresolved D. The CDR3 length is 13 residues. CDR1 is LNHDA, CDR2 SQIVND, per germline (reference sequence). The V and J ends lost 5 bases and 3 bases respectively, with 8 bases between them.

The gene calls are TRBV5-1 and TRBJ2-1; tentative D call: TRBD2 (6 bases). The CDR3 is 14 residues long. Germline V gene sequence: CDR1 SGHRS, CDR2 YFSETQ. Trimming stripped 1 base from V and 7 bases from J, with 12 bases between. Written as DNA, the CDR3 is TGCGCCAGCAGCTTGTGGGGGGTAGTGAATGAGCAGTTCTTC. Translated, it gives CASSLWGVVNEQFF.

The V gene is TRBV29-1, the J gene TRBJ1-2; the D gene is possibly TRBD1 (5 bases). Germline values: CDR1 SQVTM, CDR2 ANQGSEA. This CDR3 is 14 amino acids long. The V and J ends lost 3 bases and 1 base respectively, with 12 bases between them. For the CDR3, the DNA is TGCAGCGTTGACAGGGCGAGAGATAACTATGGCTACACCTTC. It yields the protein CSVDRARDNYGYTF.

J is TRBJ2-1 and V is TRBV5-4; tentatively, D is TRBD2 (5 bases). CDR3 length: 13 amino acids. Trimming took off 5 bases at V and 9 bases at J, with 15 bases between the two ends. Germline CDR1 is SGHNT and CDR2 is YYREEE (reference sequence). The CDR3 sequence: CASRLVEAGEQFF. Written as DNA, the CDR3 is TGTGCCAGCAGGCTAGTCGAGGCGGGTGAGCAGTTCTTC.

The rearrangement uses TRBV5-6 and TRBJ1-2; no clear D gene. Germline-derived CDR1 and CDR2 are SGHDT and YYEEEE. Trimming took off 3 bases at V and 4 bases at J, with 16 bases between the two ends. This CDR3 comprises 15 residues. CDR3 protein: CASSSWRPRSYGYTF. The DNA of the CDR3 is TGTGCCAGCAGCTCATGGAGGCCAAGGAGCTATGGCTACACCTTC.

The V call is TRBV7-9, the J call TRBJ1-3, with TRBD1 matching over 7 bases. Germline trimming cut 5 bases from V and 0 bases from J; bases unmatched to any gene: 10. The V gene's germline CDR1 is SEHNR and CDR2 FQNEAQ (reference sequence). CDR3 size: 17 residues. Written as DNA, the CDR3 is TGTGCCAGCAGCGCTCCGGGACAGCCGCTCTCTGGAAACACCATATATTTT. Its translation: CASSAPGQPLSGNTIYF.

The V and J genes are TRBV27 and TRBJ2-7, with 8 bases matching TRBD2. The CDR3 is made up of 15 amino acids. Per the germline V gene, CDR1 is MNHEY and CDR2 is SMNVEV (reference sequence). J was trimmed by 4 bases and V by 6 bases; bases with no gene match: 11. DNA of the CDR3: TGTGCCAGCAGAACCCTCGGACTAGCTGGTTACGAGCAGTACTTC. Translating gives CASRTLGLAGYEQYF.

This chain joins TRBV10-3 and TRBJ1-5, with D tentatively TRBD1 (6 bases). CDR3 length: 16 residues. Germline CDR1 and CDR2: ENHRY and SYGVKD. V lost 0 bases and J 5 bases, leaving 14 bases between the germline ends. CDR3 protein: CAISESAGELYQPQHF. The CDR3 nucleotides read TGTGCCATCAGTGAGTCGGCAGGGGAGCTTTATCAGCCCCAGCATTTT.

In this sample, this clone turned up once. At one end, the junction sequence differs from germline, possibly due to a read error. The chain recombines TRBV4-3 with TRBJ2-6; D is possibly TRBD1 (5 bases). This CDR3 has 16 residues. Germline CDR1 reads LGHNA; CDR2 reads YSLEER. CDR3 sequence reads: CDSSQDQGSGANVLTF. The CDR3 DNA follows: TGCGACAGCAGCCAAGATCAGGGCTCTGGGGCCAACGTCCTGACTTTC.

V and J are TRBV28 and TRBJ1-2, with D possibly TRBD1 on 5 matching bases. Germline V CDR1 and CDR2: MDHEN, SYDVKM. V lost 6 bases and J lost 8, with 13 bases in between. The length of the CDR3 is 12 residues. The CDR3 protein is CASRRAGEGYTF. DNA for the CDR3: TGTGCCAGCAGGCGCGCGGGGGAGGGCTACACCTTC.

On this clone: Other DNA sequences in this specimen translate into the identical CDR3. J is TRBJ2-7 and V is TRBV30; maybe TRBD1 (5 bases). The CDR3 loop spans 13 amino acids. V was clipped by 0 bases and J by 3 bases, with 9 bases between them. CDR1 and CDR2 (germline): GTSNPN, SVGIG (reference sequence). As DNA, the CDR3 is TGTGCCTGGAGTGTAGGCCAGGGCTACGAGCAGTACTTC. The encoded protein is CAWSVGQGYEQYF. The entire variable domain, with the rest obtained from reference TRBV30 and TRBJ2-7, is as follows: SQTIHQWPATLVQPVGSPLSLECTVEGTSNPNLYWYRQAAGRGLQLLFYSVGIGQISSEVPQNLSASRPQDRQFILSSKKLLLSDSGFYLCAWSVGQGYEQYFGPGTRLTVT.

This clone was seen a single time. The CDR3 is CASSYGDSFSGANVLTF. The DNA for the CDR3 is TGTGCCAGCAGCTATGGGGACAGCTTCTCTGGGGCCAACGTCCTGACTTTC. The rearrangement links TRBV11-3 to TRBJ2-6, with 7 bases fitting TRBD1. This CDR3 is 17 amino acids long. Germline V gene data show CDR1 as SGHNT and CDR2 as YENEEA. V lost 4 bases, J lost 0 bases, and 6 bases stayed unmatched.

The chain is built from TRBV6-1 and TRBJ1-4; D remains ambiguous. CDR3 length equals 16 residues. Germline CDR1 and CDR2: MNHNS and SASEGT. The V end lost 0 bases, the J end lost 4 bases, and 12 bases lay between the germline ends. CDR3 DNA sequence: TGTGCCAGCAGTGAAGCGCTTAGGCGGGTTAATGAAAAACTGTTTTTT. Protein: CASSEALRRVNEKLFF.

This clone was detected only a few times. The J gene is TRBJ1-2, the V gene TRBV30; D gene unclear. Germline CDR1 GTSNPN, CDR2 SVGIG (reference sequence). Trimming took off 4 bases at V and 4 bases at J, with 13 bases between the two ends. CDR3 length equals 13 residues. CDR3 sequence: CAWNSQTGYGYTF. DNA for the CDR3: TGTGCCTGGAATTCACAAACGGGCTATGGCTACACCTTC.

The chain joins TRBV28 to TRBJ1-2; the match to TRBD1 covers 7 bases. Germline loops: CDR1 MDHEN, CDR2 SYDVKM. The CDR3 runs 16 residues. V lost 4 bases, J lost 7 bases, and 15 bases stayed unmatched. The CDR3: CASSSPVTGRSLGYTF. The DNA for the CDR3 is TGTGCCAGCAGTTCCCCAGTGACAGGGAGGTCACTTGGCTACACCTTC.

The chain recombines TRBV30 with TRBJ2-3; 9 nucleotides line up with TRBD2. Germline CDR1 and CDR2: GTSNPN and SVGIG (reference sequence). V was pared by 4 bases and J by 2 bases, with 7 bases of the junction left unmatched. The CDR3 sequence is 15 residues long. The CDR3 DNA sequence: TGTGCCTGGACCCGCGGACTAGCGAACACAGATACGCAGTATTTT. It is translated as CAWTRGLANTDTQYF. The complete variable domain, with remaining parts taken from reference TRBV30 and TRBJ2-3, reads SQTIHQWPATLVQPVGSPLSLECTVEGTSNPNLYWYRQAAGRGLQLLFYSVGIGQISSEVPQNLSASRPQDRQFILSSKKLLLSDSGFYLCAWTRGLANTDTQYFGPGTRLTVL.

V is TRBV5-6 and J is TRBJ1-1; 7 bases are shared with TRBD1. The ends lost 5 bases at V and 0 bases at J; junction bases unmatched: 4. Germline V gives CDR1 SGHDT, CDR2 YYEEEE. The CDR3 has 14 amino acids. The CDR3 region has the DNA TGTGCCAGCAGGGAGGGACAGATGAACACTGAAGCTTTCTTT. As protein: CASREGQMNTEAFF.

This CDR3 is CASQGAGREQYF. The CDR3 DNA reads TGTGCCAGCCAGGGGGCGGGTCGCGAGCAGTACTTC. V and J are TRBV28 and TRBJ2-7; 8 bases align to TRBD1. The junction had 6 bases not matched to a gene; V was cut back by 8 bases and J by 6 bases. The CDR3 is 12 residues long. The germline CDR1 and CDR2 sequences are MDHEN and SYDVKM.

With regard to this clone: Additional DNA sequences in this sample encode the identical CDR3. The chain has TRBV5-1 and TRBJ1-5, with 7 bases aligning to TRBD1. This CDR3 spans 14 amino acids. Trimming removed 0 bases from V and 6 bases from J; junction bases left unmatched: 3. The germline gives CDR1 SGHRS, CDR2 YFSETQ. DNA of the CDR3: TGCGCCAGCAGCTTGGAGGGGGCAGGTCAGCCCCAGCATTTT. It specifies CASSLEGAGQPQHF.

The genes are TRBV7-9 and TRBJ2-1; D is unresolved. The CDR3 covers 13 residues. Germline V gene sequence: CDR1 SEHNR, CDR2 FQNEAQ (reference sequence). Trimming removed 4 bases at V and 9 bases at J, with 13 bases between. The CDR3 DNA reads TGTGCCAGCAGCTCTCCCCGTAGTTCTGAGCAGTTCTTC. Its translation is CASSSPRSSEQFF.

This clone was recorded only once. The J gene is TRBJ2-7, the V gene TRBV11-2; D is undetermined. Trimming pared 0 bases from V and 4 bases from J, leaving 13 bases between. The CDR3 has 15 amino acids. From germline, CDR1 is SGHAT and CDR2 FQNNGV. CDR3 sequence reads: CASSLEARLPYEQYF. As DNA, the CDR3 is TGTGCCAGCAGCTTAGAGGCCAGATTGCCTTACGAGCAGTACTTC.

The chain employs TRBV7-9 and TRBJ1-1; D is perhaps TRBD1 (6 bases). CDR1 SEHNR and CDR2 FQNEAQ come from the germline V gene (reference sequence). This CDR3 region has 14 residues. V dropped 3 bases and J dropped 1 base, with 9 bases sitting between them. CDR3 sequence (DNA): TGTGCCAGCAGCTTTAGCAGGGGGAACACTGAAGCTTTCTTT. Translation: CASSFSRGNTEAFF.

V usage is TRBV7-2 and J usage is TRBJ2-7, with a tentative D call TRBD2 (5 bases). V lost 1 base to trimming and J lost 2 bases, with 15 bases between them. The CDR3 is 16 residues long. The germline V gene encodes CDR1 SGHTA and CDR2 FQGNSA. The CDR3 DNA is TGTGCCAGCAGCTTAGATCCACAGACTAAAACCTACGAGCAGTACTTC. Translation: CASSLDPQTKTYEQYF.

The chain has TRBV7-8 and TRBJ2-1; no definite D call. The CDR3 is 11 residues long. Germline V gives CDR1 SGHVS, CDR2 FQNEAQ. The ends were cut back, 0 bases at V and 10 bases at J, with 4 bases in the middle. CDR3 protein: CASSLAEEQFF. The CDR3 DNA follows: TGTGCCAGCAGCTTAGCTGAGGAGCAGTTCTTC.